This T cell receptor beta chain comes out of a study of cytomegalovirus exposure and HLA in healthy donors. CDR3 size: 13 residues. V was clipped by 3 bases and J by 5 bases, with 8 bases between them. The germline gives CDR1 MNHEY, CDR2 SMNVEV (reference sequence). Here immunoSEQ multiplex PCR was the method, and the copy in TCRdb shows in-frame clones only, minus some. This table has around 190,000 clones, 86% appearing once. The donors were part of the validation cohort of 95 to 150 subjects. That cohort was separate from the first cohort, which comprised some 670 subjects. Study-wide points: The majority of TCR sequences were rare, yet some public TCRs appeared in many donors. The investigators catalogued 150 to 200 TCR beta chains as cytomegalovirus-associated.

On this clone itself: No antigen is known for it.

The chain combines TRBV27 with TRBJ2-1; D is undetermined. This TCR was sampled from a man in his thirties or forties in good health and CMV-seropositive. The sequencing sample was made of PBMCs. Here the CDR3 reads CASSFATNNEQFF. The CDR3 DNA reads as TGTGCCAGCAGTTTTGCTACAAACAATGAGCAGTTCTTC.